This entry lists 21 T cell receptor beta chains sequenced from one sample in a study of blood T cell repertoires in COVID-19. TCRdb's copy holds only in-frame clones and misses some; the assay was immunoSEQ multiplex PCR. The repertoire holds 150,000 to 200,000 clones, about 81% seen once, with roughly a tenth in the top ten. Sequenced material: peripheral blood. The source is a human donor in a cohort sampled during active COVID-19.

The V and J genes are TRBV6-5 and TRBJ1-2; TRBD1 aligns across 7 bases. V was clipped by 10 bases and J by 7 bases; unmatched bases: 18. Looked up from germline, CDR1 is MNHEY and CDR2 is SVGAGI. There are 15 residues in the CDR3. The CDR3 loop reads CATSPSFWTGGGYTF. Written as DNA, the CDR3 is TGTGCCACCTCGCCATCTTTTTGGACAGGCGGTGGCTACACCTTC.

This chain's CDR3 is CASSITRTSGENNEQFF. The CDR3 nucleotides are TGTGCCAGTAGTATCACCAGGACTAGCGGGGAGAACAATGAGCAGTTCTTC. This chain joins TRBV19 and TRBJ2-1, with 12 bases fitting TRBD2. The V gene's germline CDR1 is LNHDA and CDR2 SQIVND (reference sequence). The junction had 8 bases not matched to a gene; V was cut back by 3 bases and J by 5 bases. This CDR3 has 17 amino acids.

This rearrangement joins TRBV18 to TRBJ2-2; 10 bases agree with TRBD2. V trimming: 1 base; J trimming: 5 bases; junction bases outside the gene matches: 4. Germline CDR1 is KGHSH and CDR2 is LQKENI. CDR3 length: 16 amino acids. In nucleotides, the CDR3 is TGTGCCAGCTCACCACTCCTAGCGGGAGAGACCGGGGAGCTGTTTTTT. Its protein is CASSPLLAGETGELFF.

The rearrangement links TRBV30 to TRBJ2-1; TRBD2 matches 14 bases. CDR3 length equals 14 residues. J was trimmed by 8 bases and V by 2 bases; bases with no gene match: 2. Germline CDR1 GTSNPN, CDR2 SVGIG (reference sequence). The CDR3 here is CAWSRGLAGDEQFF. In DNA form, the CDR3 reads TGTGCCTGGAGTAGGGGACTAGCGGGGGATGAGCAGTTCTTC.

J is TRBJ1-2 and V is TRBV19, with 10 bases that match TRBD1. This CDR3 is built from 14 residues. V gave up 3 bases and J gave up 8 bases; unmatched junction bases: 6. Germline loops: CDR1 LNHDA, CDR2 SQIVND (reference sequence). The CDR3 DNA reads TGTGCCAGTAGTATTGCGACAGGGGGCGGAGGCTACACCTTC. The encoded protein is CASSIATGGGGYTF. The variable domain in full, completed from reference TRBV19 and TRBJ1-2, reads DGGITQSPKYLFRKEGQNVTLSCEQNLNHDAMYWYRQDPGQGLRLIYYSQIVNDFQKGDIAEGYSVSREKKESFPLTVTSAQKNPTAFYLCASSIATGGGGYTFGSGTRLTVV.

This chain uses TRBV10-3 with TRBJ2-3; 9 bases are shared with TRBD1. The germline CDR1 and CDR2 sequences are ENHRY and SYGVKD. The CDR3 consists of 15 residues. The trim removed 6 bases at V and 0 bases at J, leaving 4 bases unmatched. CDR3 protein: CAISEDRGSTDTQYF. Here the CDR3 DNA reads TGTGCCATCAGCGAGGACAGGGGTAGCACAGATACGCAGTATTTT.

The chain is built from TRBV5-1 and TRBJ2-7, with 11 bases that match TRBD2. Germline V CDR1 and CDR2: SGHRS, YFSETQ. V lost 6 bases to trimming and J lost 6 bases; unmatched junction nucleotides: 11. The CDR3 covers 15 residues. Here the CDR3 DNA reads TGCGCCAGCACCGGGGGAACTAGCGGGAGTATCGAGCAGTACTTC. Amino acid sequence: CASTGGTSGSIEQYF.

The V and J genes are TRBV2 and TRBJ2-5; TRBD1 matches 8 bases. The CDR3 runs 16 residues. CDR1 is SNHLY and CDR2 is FYNNEI in the germline V gene. J gave up 4 bases and V 6 bases, and 13 bases lay outside the gene matches. The CDR3 region has the DNA TGTGCCAGCAGACCCGCAGGGGGCTTAACGTTAGAGACCCAGTACTTC. Protein: CASRPAGGLTLETQYF. Full variable domain (rest looked up from reference TRBV2 and TRBJ2-5): EPEVTQTPSHQVTQMGQEVILRCVPISNHLYFYWYRQILGQKVEFLVSFYNNEISEKSEIFDDQFSVERPDGSNFTLKIRSTKLEDSAMYFCASRPAGGLTLETQYFGPGTRLLVL.

The CDR3 DNA follows: TGTGCCAGCAGCTTCCAGGACAGCCGGACAGAGACCCAGTACTTC. This codes for CASSFQDSRTETQYF. V gene TRBV7-9 combines with J gene TRBJ2-5; the D gene is possibly TRBD1 (6 bases). CDR1 SEHNR and CDR2 FQNEAQ come from the germline V gene (reference sequence). There are 15 residues in the CDR3. Trimming left V 3 bases short and J 4 bases short, with 15 bases between. The full variable domain, its missing parts supplied by reference TRBV7-9 and TRBJ2-5, is DTGVSQNPRHKITKRGQNVTFRCDPISEHNRLYWYRQTLGQGPEFLTYFQNEAQLEKSRLLSDRFSAERPKGSFSTLEIQRTEQGDSAMYLCASSFQDSRTETQYFGPGTRLLVL.

This clone was observed once. The genes are TRBV3-1 (or the pseudogene TRBV3-2) and TRBJ2-6; TRBD2 might be the D (6 bases). The V and J ends lost 1 base and 4 bases respectively, with 17 bases between them. The CDR3 is made up of 18 amino acids. Germline V gene lookup returns CDR1 LGHDT and CDR2 YNNKEL (reference sequence). The CDR3 spells CASSQAGTGRSGANVLTF. For the CDR3, the DNA is TGTGCCAGCAGCCAAGCCGGGACGGGGAGGTCCGGGGCCAACGTCCTGACTTTC.

CDR3 protein: CASSAWHEQFF. CDR3 nucleotides: TGTGCCAGCAGTGCCTGGCATGAGCAGTTCTTC. The rearrangement joins TRBV28 to TRBJ2-1; no clear D. The CDR3 spans 11 residues. Between the trimmed V and J ends, which lost 5 bases and 8 bases, there was a span of 7 bases. Germline assignment: CDR1 MDHEN and CDR2 SYDVKM.

This clone has just a few counts. This chain joins TRBV19 and TRBJ2-7; D possibly corresponds to TRBD1 (5 bases). Trimming removed 4 bases at V and 1 base at J, with 14 bases between. CDR1 is LNHDA, CDR2 SQIVND, per germline (reference sequence). The CDR3 has 15 residues. CDR3 sequence (DNA): TGTGCCAGTAGTACTGGCAGGGCGGTTTCCTACGAGCAGTACTTC. It codes for CASSTGRAVSYEQYF.

The gene calls are TRBV19 and TRBJ1-5, with a tentative D call TRBD1 (5 bases). V dropped 5 bases and J dropped 3 bases, with 11 bases sitting between them. CDR3 size: 14 residues. Germline assignment: CDR1 LNHDA and CDR2 SQIVND (reference sequence). This CDR3 is CASSSQGYNQPQHF. In DNA form, the CDR3 reads TGTGCCAGTAGTTCTCAGGGCTACAATCAGCCCCAGCATTTT. Combining the CDR3 with reference TRBV19 and TRBJ1-5 gives the whole variable domain DGGITQSPKYLFRKEGQNVTLSCEQNLNHDAMYWYRQDPGQGLRLIYYSQIVNDFQKGDIAEGYSVSREKKESFPLTVTSAQKNPTAFYLCASSSQGYNQPQHFGDGTRLSIL.

The table lists this clone with a count of one. The CDR3 sequence: CASSGGQPVNTEAFF. The CDR3 DNA follows: TGTGCCAGTAGTGGGGGACAGCCCGTTAACACTGAAGCTTTCTTT. The chain carries TRBV19 and TRBJ1-1; 7 nucleotides line up with TRBD1. The germline V gene encodes CDR1 LNHDA and CDR2 SQIVND (reference sequence). J lost 2 bases, V lost 5 bases, and 8 bases had no gene match. The CDR3 is 15 residues long.

The V and J genes are TRBV28 and TRBJ1-4, with 7 bases lining up with TRBD1. Germline lookup yields CDR1 MDHEN and CDR2 SYDVKM. The CDR3 totals 15 residues. The V gene end was trimmed by 6 bases and the J gene end by 8 bases; junction bases not matched to a gene: 12. The CDR3: CASSGYGVRGEKLFF. The CDR3 DNA reads as TGTGCCAGCAGCGGGTACGGGGTCAGGGGGGAAAAACTGTTTTTT.

V and J are TRBV6-5 and TRBJ2-7; tentative D call: TRBD2 (5 bases). The CDR3 contains 13 residues. Germline V gene sequence: CDR1 MNHEY, CDR2 SVGAGI. V was cut by 6 bases and J by 2 bases, with 11 bases left in between. The CDR3 DNA follows: TGTGCCAGCAGCTTCGGGCGGGCCTACGAGCAGTACTTC. Translation gives CASSFGRAYEQYF.

The chain couples TRBV10-2 to TRBJ1-5, with 8 nucleotides matching TRBD1. The CDR3 totals 14 residues. Trimming removed 4 bases from V and 5 bases from J; junction bases left unmatched: 4. The germline gives CDR1 WSHSY, CDR2 SAAADI. This CDR3 is CASSGTGGYQPQHF. DNA of the CDR3: TGCGCCAGCAGTGGTACAGGGGGATATCAGCCCCAGCATTTT.

This clone was seen only once. The rearrangement links TRBV30 to TRBJ1-2, with 8 bases identical to TRBD1. In germline, CDR1 is GTSNPN, CDR2 SVGIG (reference sequence). V dropped 3 bases and J dropped 4; count of bases not matched to a gene: 10. The CDR3 sequence is 15 residues long. The CDR3 coding sequence is TGTGCCTGGAGGGGTCCAGGGGGCAGGGGCTATGGCTACACCTTC. Encoded protein: CAWRGPGGRGYGYTF.

V gene TRBV7-8 combines with J gene TRBJ2-7; 7 bases are shared with TRBD1. Losses at the gene ends were 2 bases for V and 0 bases for J; bases not matched to a gene: 4. The CDR3 sequence is 15 residues long. CDR1 SGHVS and CDR2 FQNEAQ come from the germline V gene. The CDR3 DNA reads TGTGCCAGCAGCTTATTAGGGACAGCCTCCTACGAGCAGTACTTC. It encodes CASSLLGTASYEQYF.

The chain links TRBV2 to TRBJ2-3, with 7 bases that match TRBD2. CDR1 and CDR2 (germline): SNHLY, FYNNEI. CDR3 size: 16 residues. V lost 5 bases and J lost 3; bases outside the gene matches: 11. The DNA of the CDR3 is TGTGCCAGCAGTTCCCAGGGCGGGAGTAGAACAGATACGCAGTATTTT. It yields the protein CASSSQGGSRTDTQYF. The variable domain in full, with the rest retrieved from reference TRBV2 and TRBJ2-3, is EPEVTQTPSHQVTQMGQEVILRCVPISNHLYFYWYRQILGQKVEFLVSFYNNEISEKSEIFDDQFSVERPDGSNFTLKIRSTKLEDSAMYFCASSSQGGSRTDTQYFGPGTRLTVL.

This clone came up a few times. The chain couples TRBV9 to TRBJ2-7; TRBD2 agrees at 7 bases. The CDR3 is 14 amino acids. V lost 1 base to trimming and J lost 3 bases; unmatched junction nucleotides: 4. Germline CDR1 reads SGDLS; CDR2 reads YYNGEE. The CDR3 coding sequence is TGTGCCAGCAGCGTAAGGGCGGGAGACTACGAGCAGTACTTC. Protein: CASSVRAGDYEQYF. The complete variable domain, with remaining parts taken from reference TRBV9 and TRBJ2-7, reads DSGVTQTPKHLITATGQRVTLRCSPRSGDLSVYWYQQSLDQGLQFLIQYYNGEERAKGNILERFSAQQFPDLHSELNLSSLELGDSALYFCASSVRAGDYEQYFGPGTRLTVT.